This paragraph covers one T cell receptor (beta chain) sequence. The target of this receptor is not known. The sample holds no much larger clone one base away, and base qualities are not on file. The germline V gene provides CDR1 LGHNA and CDR2 YNFKEQ. V is clipped by 0 bases and J by 4 bases, and the sequence between their germline boundaries is 14 bases long. Including the terminal cysteine and phenylalanine, the CDR3 comprises 16 residues. Of all the DNA, just the CDR3 is kept, 48 bases in frame from base 1. The sample originates from a study of T-cell reconstitution after alpha-beta-depleted transplantation in children (dated by TCRdb to about 2016). Regarding the study in general: Using TCR repertoire profiling, the study quantitatively followed how T-cell immune reconstitution unfolded in children after TCRalphabeta/CD19-depleted allogeneic hematopoietic cell transplantation. The paper as a whole reports these results and caveats: The apparently early recovery of alphabetaT-cell counts about two months after transplant reportedly depended on only several hundred rapidly expanded clones that came from non-depleted graft cells. In some patients, the high TCRbeta diversity seen at day 60 was put down to recipient T cells and intrathymic progenitors that had survived conditioning. Over subsequent months, a decline in hyperexpanded clone frequencies was noted, and after one year, T-cell counts and TCRbeta diversity were mostly ascribed to newly produced T cells.

The library came from PCR. Sequenced on an Illumina HiSeq 2500. To normalize quantification of the TCRbeta repertoire, the TCR libraries were built with molecular barcoding that relied on unique molecular identifiers. TCRdb reran the public reads through fastp at Q25 and MiXCR, keeping productive beta chains. One record per CDR3 amino acid sequence lists the most common genes and DNA. The sample table lists 610,000 or so distinct CDR3 sequences, over 25% of them with a count of one. The top ten hold approximately 33% of the sample. This specimen's treatment or condition label, per the study, means: allogeneic hematopoietic cell transplantation with graft depleted of TCRalphabeta T cells and CD19 B cells. Transplant recipients were children who received TCRalphabeta/CD19-depleted allogeneic hematopoietic cell grafts.

The rearranged chain carries TRBV4-2 and TRBJ2-3; the D assignment is uncertain and may be TRBD1 or TRBD2, with 5 bases supporting each. The sample was PBMCs, taken before TCRalphabeta/CD19-depleted stem cell transplant. This receptor was taken from a boy under three years old with Wiskott-Aldrich syndrome, due to receive a stem cell transplant. The bases are TGTGCCAGCAGCCAAGATCCCAGCTTGGGGGCAGATACGCAGTATTTT. Its protein reads: CASSQDPSLGADTQYF.